This TCR beta chain was documented in a study of cytomegalovirus exposure and HLA in healthy donors. Vbeta (60) and Jbeta (13) primers were used in the PCR. The repertoire was sequenced with immunoSEQ multiplex PCR; TCRdb's copy has only in-frame clones and lacks some. This sample yields 100,000 to 150,000 clones, of which over 70% are seen a single time; 1.8% belongs to the top ten. The CDR3 runs to 14 residues. The J segment lost 2 bases and the V segment lost 5 bases, leaving 5 bases of the junction unmatched. Germline V gene sequence: CDR1 MNHEY, CDR2 SMNVEV (reference sequence). The chain has TRBV27 and TRBJ1-2; TRBD1 matches 7 bases. This sequence was found in a woman aged 40 to 50 in good health and CMV-seronegative. Sequencing was done on a sample of PBMCs. CDR3 sequence reads: CASSAQGINYGYTF. The CDR3 coding sequence is TGTGCCAGCAGTGCACAGGGGATCAACTATGGCTACACCTTC.